The 17 T cell receptor beta chains below were found in one sample sequenced in a study of CD8 T cells in Susac syndrome (dated by TCRdb to about 2019). The library was prepared using the immunoSEQ multiplex PCR assay. RNA was extracted with the RNeasy kit and about 0.5 to 1 ug was reverse transcribed using random hexamers. TCRdb redid the processing of the public reads, applying fastp at Q25 and MiXCR, and retained in-frame beta chains. CDR3 protein duplicates are merged, each entry listing the most common genes and DNA. Present in this sample are about 300,000 distinct CDR3 sequences, around 89% of which were seen just once. The leading ten clones occupy less than 0.2% of the sample. Material for sequencing was CD8+ T cells from PBMCs. The receptors derive from a human donor with multiple sclerosis.

The chain links TRBV27 to TRBJ1-5; perhaps TRBD1 as D (5 bases). The CDR3 is 16 amino acids. CDR1 is MNHEY and CDR2 is SMNVEV in the germline V gene (reference sequence). The ends were cut back, 3 bases at V and 0 bases at J, with 12 bases in the middle. The CDR3 sequence: CASSLGRDLSNQPQHF. CDR3 in DNA: TGTGCCAGCAGTTTGGGGCGGGACCTTAGCAATCAGCCCCAGCATTTT.

The chain combines TRBV4-2 with TRBJ2-1, with D maybe TRBD2 (5 bases). There are 14 residues in the CDR3. Germline CDR1 is LGHNA and CDR2 is YNFKEQ. V dropped 0 bases and J dropped 7 bases, with 10 bases sitting between them. The CDR3 DNA reads as TGTGCCAGCAGCCAAGATGGGCTAGCTAATGAGCAGTTCTTC. Amino acid sequence: CASSQDGLANEQFF.

The J gene is TRBJ2-6, the V gene TRBV30; D perhaps matches TRBD2 (6 bases). CDR3 size: 18 residues. Trimming stripped 6 bases from V and 1 base from J, with 22 bases between. Germline assignment: CDR1 GTSNPN and CDR2 SVGIG (reference sequence). DNA for the CDR3: TGTGCCTGCATCCATTGGGGGGAAGGTGTATCTGGGGCCAACGTCCTGACTTTC. Translating gives CACIHWGEGVSGANVLTF.

J is TRBJ1-2 and V is TRBV16; maybe TRBD1 (5 bases). The CDR3 has 17 amino acids. The V end lost 0 bases, the J end lost 6 bases, and 20 bases lay between the germline ends. Germline V gives CDR1 KGHSY, CDR2 FQNENV. CDR3 nucleotides: TGTGCCAGCAGCCAATCCCCACAGGTGAAAGATAGTGATGGCTACACCTTC. This sequence encodes CASSQSPQVKDSDGYTF.

The chain joins TRBV10-3 to TRBJ1-2; 8 bases fit TRBD1. J was trimmed by 5 bases and V by 6 bases; bases with no gene match: 11. The CDR3 contains 15 residues. CDR1 is ENHRY, CDR2 SYGVKD, per germline. CDR3 DNA: TGTGCCATCAGGCGAGGGACAGGCAAAGGGTATGGCTACACCTTC. Translated: CAIRRGTGKGYGYTF.

The chain uses TRBV11-1 and TRBJ2-1; D might be TRBD1 (6 bases). The length of the CDR3 is 21 residues. The germline V gene has CDR1 SGHAT and CDR2 FQDESV (reference sequence). Trimming took 5 bases from V and 3 from J, leaving 32 bases between them. CDR3 sequence (DNA): TGTGCCAGCAGCGACCCCCGGGACACCCAAACTTCCGAAACACACTACAATGAGCAGTTCTTC. Its protein product is CASSDPRDTQTSETHYNEQFF.

The rearrangement links TRBV15 to TRBJ2-1; 7 bases match TRBD1. Losses at the gene ends were 4 bases for V and 6 bases for J; bases not matched to a gene: 12. Looked up from germline, CDR1 is LNHNV and CDR2 is YYDKDF (reference sequence). The CDR3 covers 16 residues. For the CDR3, the DNA is TGTGCCACCAGCAACAAGAGGGCAGGGGGTAGCAATGAGCAGTTCTTC. It encodes CATSNKRAGGSNEQFF.

The rearrangement uses TRBV9 and TRBJ1-3; D remains ambiguous. Germline values: CDR1 SGDLS, CDR2 YYNGEE. The V end lost 4 bases, the J end lost 1 base, and 15 bases lay between the germline ends. The CDR3 runs 16 residues. CDR3 coding DNA: TGTGCCAGCAGCCCTTCTTCCGCGGGTTCTGGAAACACCATATATTTT. It specifies CASSPSSAGSGNTIYF. The whole variable domain, remainder taken from reference TRBV9 and TRBJ1-3, is DSGVTQTPKHLITATGQRVTLRCSPRSGDLSVYWYQQSLDQGLQFLIQYYNGEERAKGNILERFSAQQFPDLHSELNLSSLELGDSALYFCASSPSSAGSGNTIYFGEGSWLTVV.

The chain joins TRBV19 to TRBJ1-1; the D is unclear. Trimming stripped 4 bases from V and 2 bases from J, with 8 bases between. CDR1 and CDR2 (germline): LNHDA, SQIVND (reference sequence). The CDR3 is made up of 13 amino acids. CDR3 sequence reads: CASSTAVNTEAFF. CDR3 nucleotide sequence: TGTGCCAGTAGTACAGCCGTTAACACTGAAGCTTTCTTT.

This sequence joins TRBV28 and TRBJ2-7; D tentatively fits TRBD1 or TRBD2 (5 bases each). Between the trimmed V and J ends, which lost 2 bases and 6 bases, there was a span of 20 bases. This CDR3 contains 16 residues. In germline, CDR1 is MDHEN, CDR2 SYDVKM. CDR3 sequence: CASSLAAGTDPLEQYF. The CDR3 DNA follows: TGTGCCAGCAGTTTAGCGGCCGGGACGGATCCCCTCGAGCAGTACTTC.

The rearrangement joins TRBV7-9 to TRBJ1-3, with D possibly matching TRBD1 (5 bases). This CDR3 is built from 15 residues. CDR1 is SEHNR, CDR2 FQNEAQ, per germline (reference sequence). The germline V and J ends were trimmed by 7 bases and 0 bases, with 13 bases remaining between them. CDR3 sequence reads: CASTPLTDSGNTIYF. In DNA form, the CDR3 reads TGTGCCAGCACCCCCCTGACAGACTCTGGAAACACCATATATTTT.

The chain recombines TRBV6-5 with TRBJ2-7, with TRBD2 identical over 10 bases. CDR1 and CDR2 from the germline V gene are MNHEY and SVGAGI. Germline trimming cut 7 bases from V and 2 bases from J; bases unmatched to any gene: 5. The CDR3 extends over 14 amino acids. The CDR3 nucleotides are TGTGCCAGCACCCATAGCGGGGGGCCCTACGAGCAGTACTTC. It encodes CASTHSGGPYEQYF.

The rearrangement joins TRBV7-6 to TRBJ2-3; TRBD1 matches at 8 bases. V gave up 8 bases and J gave up 3 bases; unmatched junction bases: 10. The CDR3 is 15 residues long. CDR1 and CDR2 from the germline V gene are SGHVS and FNYEAQ. The CDR3 here is CASRRTGLSTDTQYF. The CDR3 DNA reads as TGTGCCAGCCGCCGGACAGGGCTTTCGACAGATACGCAGTATTTT.

This chain uses TRBV4-1 with TRBJ1-6; 7 positions agree with TRBD1. The germline gives CDR1 MGHRA, CDR2 YSYEKL. The CDR3 sequence is 15 residues long. J was trimmed by 8 bases and V by 8 bases; bases with no gene match: 12. CDR3 DNA sequence: TGCGCCAGCCGTCCTAACCAGGGGGATTATTCACCCCTCCACTTT. Protein sequence: CASRPNQGDYSPLHF.

The chain carries TRBV15 and TRBJ1-4, with TRBD1 matching 8 bases. Germline values: CDR1 LNHNV, CDR2 YYDKDF (reference sequence). The CDR3 runs to 15 residues. The V and J ends lost 0 bases and 5 bases, in that order; junction bases with no gene match: 2. The CDR3 is CATSRDGTGNEKLFF. CDR3 DNA: TGTGCCACCAGCAGAGATGGGACAGGAAATGAAAAACTGTTTTTT.

The rearrangement uses TRBV20-1 and TRBJ2-1, with D hard to call. Germline CDR1 is DFQATT and CDR2 is SNEGSKA (reference sequence). Trimming took 4 bases from V and 10 from J, leaving 11 bases between them. The CDR3 loop spans 11 amino acids. CDR3 nucleotides: TGCAGTGCTAAGCGAGTGGGGGAGCAGTTCTTC. Its translation is CSAKRVGEQFF.

This chain links TRBV5-6 with TRBJ2-7, with D unclear. The CDR3 totals 13 residues. Germline V gene data show CDR1 as SGHDT and CDR2 as YYEEEE. V lost 2 bases, J lost 4 bases, and 10 bases lay in between. The CDR3 spells CASSFDIPYEQYF. In DNA form, the CDR3 reads TGTGCCAGCAGCTTCGACATTCCGTACGAGCAGTACTTC.